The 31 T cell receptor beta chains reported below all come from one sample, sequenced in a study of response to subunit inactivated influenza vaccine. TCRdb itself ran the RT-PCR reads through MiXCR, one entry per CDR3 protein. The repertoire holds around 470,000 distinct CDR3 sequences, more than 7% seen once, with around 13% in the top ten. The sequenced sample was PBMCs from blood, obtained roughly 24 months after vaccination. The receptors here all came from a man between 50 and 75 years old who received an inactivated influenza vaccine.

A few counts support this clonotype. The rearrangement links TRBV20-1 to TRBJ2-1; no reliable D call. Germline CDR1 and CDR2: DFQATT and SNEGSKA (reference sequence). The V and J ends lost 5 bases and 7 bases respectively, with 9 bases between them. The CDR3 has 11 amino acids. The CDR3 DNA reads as TGCAGTGCTGAGCCACGGAATGAGCAGTTCTTC. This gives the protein CSAEPRNEQFF.

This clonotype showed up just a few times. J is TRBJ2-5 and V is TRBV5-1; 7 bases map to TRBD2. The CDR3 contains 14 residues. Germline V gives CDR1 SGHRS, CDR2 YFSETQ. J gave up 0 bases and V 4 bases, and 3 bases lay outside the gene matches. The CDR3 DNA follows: TGCGCCAGCAGCCAGCGGGGTAACCAAGAGACCCAGTACTTC. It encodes CASSQRGNQETQYF.

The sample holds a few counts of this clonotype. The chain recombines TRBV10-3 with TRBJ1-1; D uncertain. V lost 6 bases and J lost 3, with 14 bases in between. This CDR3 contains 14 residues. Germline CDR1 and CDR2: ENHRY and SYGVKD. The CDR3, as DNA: TGTGCCATCAGCGAAAGCCTCCGGGACACTGAAGCTTTCTTT. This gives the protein CAISESLRDTEAFF.

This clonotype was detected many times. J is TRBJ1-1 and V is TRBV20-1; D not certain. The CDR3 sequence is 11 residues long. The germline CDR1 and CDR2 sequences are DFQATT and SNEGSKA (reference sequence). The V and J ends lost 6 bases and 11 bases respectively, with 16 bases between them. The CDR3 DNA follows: TGCAGTGCCATCCGGGCCGACCTGGCTTTCTTT. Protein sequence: CSAIRADLAFF.

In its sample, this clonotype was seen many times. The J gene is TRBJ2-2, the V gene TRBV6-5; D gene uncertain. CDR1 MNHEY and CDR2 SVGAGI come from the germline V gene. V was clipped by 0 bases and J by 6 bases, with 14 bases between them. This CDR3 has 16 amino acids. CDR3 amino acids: CASSYSRSAGSGELFF. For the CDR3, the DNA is TGTGCCAGCAGTTACTCGAGGTCCGCCGGATCCGGGGAGCTGTTTTTT.

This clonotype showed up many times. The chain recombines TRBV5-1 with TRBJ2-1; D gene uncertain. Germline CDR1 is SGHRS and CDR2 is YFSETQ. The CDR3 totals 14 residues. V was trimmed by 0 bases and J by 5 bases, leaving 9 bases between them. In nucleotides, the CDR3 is TGCGCCAGCAGCTTGGTTATGGCGGACAATGAGCAGTTCTTC. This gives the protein CASSLVMADNEQFF.

CDR3 residues: CSARDRGFEKLFF. In DNA form, the CDR3 reads TGCAGTGCTAGGGACAGGGGATTTGAAAAACTGTTTTTT. The chain combines TRBV20-1 with TRBJ1-4; TRBD1 agrees at 9 bases. The J segment lost 7 bases and the V segment lost 3 bases, leaving 3 bases of the junction unmatched. The CDR3 loop spans 13 amino acids. Germline V CDR1 and CDR2: DFQATT, SNEGSKA (reference sequence).

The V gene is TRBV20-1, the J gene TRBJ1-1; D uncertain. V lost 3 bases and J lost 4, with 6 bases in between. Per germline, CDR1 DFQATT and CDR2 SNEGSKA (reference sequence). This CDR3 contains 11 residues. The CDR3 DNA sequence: TGCAGTGCTAGTCTTCTCACTGAAGCTTTCTTT. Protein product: CSASLLTEAFF.

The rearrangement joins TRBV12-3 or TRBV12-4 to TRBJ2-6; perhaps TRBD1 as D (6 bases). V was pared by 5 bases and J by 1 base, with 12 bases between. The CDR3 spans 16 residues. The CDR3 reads CASSPETGSGANVLTF. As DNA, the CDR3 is TGTGCCAGCAGTCCGGAAACAGGGTCTGGGGCCAACGTCCTGACTTTC.

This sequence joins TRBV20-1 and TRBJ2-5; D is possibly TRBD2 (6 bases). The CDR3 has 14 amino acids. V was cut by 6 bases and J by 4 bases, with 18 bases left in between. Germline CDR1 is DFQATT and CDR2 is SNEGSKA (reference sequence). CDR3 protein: CSASPRESGETQYF. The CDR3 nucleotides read TGCAGTGCCTCGCCACGGGAGTCTGGAGAGACCCAGTACTTC.

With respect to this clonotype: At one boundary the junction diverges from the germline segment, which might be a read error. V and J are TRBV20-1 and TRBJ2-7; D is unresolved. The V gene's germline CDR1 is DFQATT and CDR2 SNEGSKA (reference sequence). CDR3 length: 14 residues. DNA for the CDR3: TGCAGTGCCAGAGACCCCAGGAGCTCCTACGAGCAGTACTTC. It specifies CSARDPRSSYEQYF.

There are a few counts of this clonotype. The CDR3 nucleotides are TGCGCCAGCAGCCCGGGACAGGGACTGAGCACAGATACGCAGTATTTT. The encoded protein is CASSPGQGLSTDTQYF. The chain combines TRBV5-1 with TRBJ2-3, with 9 bases aligning to TRBD1. The CDR3 contains 16 residues. Germline CDR1 reads SGHRS; CDR2 reads YFSETQ. Trimming cost V 4 bases and J 0 bases; bases outside gene matches: 6.

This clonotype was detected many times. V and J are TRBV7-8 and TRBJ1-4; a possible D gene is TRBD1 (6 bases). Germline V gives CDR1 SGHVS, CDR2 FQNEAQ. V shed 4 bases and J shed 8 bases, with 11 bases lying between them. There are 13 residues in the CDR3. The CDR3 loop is CASSYNREEKLFF. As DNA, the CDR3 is TGTGCCAGCAGCTACAACAGGGAGGAAAAACTGTTTTTT.

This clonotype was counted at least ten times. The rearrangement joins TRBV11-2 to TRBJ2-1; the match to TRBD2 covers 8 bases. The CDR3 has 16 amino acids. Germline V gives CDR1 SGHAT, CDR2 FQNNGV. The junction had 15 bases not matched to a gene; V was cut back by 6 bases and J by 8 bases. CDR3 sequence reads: CASSTSGTRRYDEQFF. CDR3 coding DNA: TGTGCCAGCAGTACCTCCGGGACTAGACGGTACGATGAGCAGTTCTTC.

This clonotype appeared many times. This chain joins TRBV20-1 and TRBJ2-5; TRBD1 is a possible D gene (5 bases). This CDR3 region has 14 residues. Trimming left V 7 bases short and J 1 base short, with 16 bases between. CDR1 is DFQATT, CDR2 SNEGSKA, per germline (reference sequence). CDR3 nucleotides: TGCAGTGTATTCCACAGGCCTACCCAAGAGACCCAGTACTTC. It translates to CSVFHRPTQETQYF.

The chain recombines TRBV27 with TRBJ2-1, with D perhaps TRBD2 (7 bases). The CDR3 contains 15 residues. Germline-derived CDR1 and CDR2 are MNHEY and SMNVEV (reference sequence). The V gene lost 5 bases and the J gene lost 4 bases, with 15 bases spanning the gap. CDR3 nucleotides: TGTGCCAGCAGTAATGTGGCGGGGGCTTACAATGAGCAGTTCTTC. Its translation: CASSNVAGAYNEQFF.

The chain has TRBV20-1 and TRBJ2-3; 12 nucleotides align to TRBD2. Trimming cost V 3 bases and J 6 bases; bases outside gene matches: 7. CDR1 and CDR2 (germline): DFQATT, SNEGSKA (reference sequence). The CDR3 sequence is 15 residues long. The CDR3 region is CSASETSGSGDTQYF. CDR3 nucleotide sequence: TGCAGTGCTAGCGAGACTAGCGGGAGCGGGGATACGCAGTATTTT.

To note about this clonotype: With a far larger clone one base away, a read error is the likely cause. The CDR3 is CANSLGNTEAFF. For the CDR3, the DNA is TGCGCCAACAGCTTGGGGAACACTGAAGCTTTCTTT. The rearrangement uses TRBV5-1 and TRBJ1-1; D remains unclear. The CDR3 runs to 12 residues. CDR1 SGHRS and CDR2 YFSETQ come from the germline V gene.

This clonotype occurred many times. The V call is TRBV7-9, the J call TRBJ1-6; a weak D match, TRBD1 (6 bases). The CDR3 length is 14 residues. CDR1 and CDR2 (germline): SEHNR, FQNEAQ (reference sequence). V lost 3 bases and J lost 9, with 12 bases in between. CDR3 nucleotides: TGTGCCAGCAGCTTGGGCAGGGGTGGTTCACCCCTCCACTTT. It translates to CASSLGRGGSPLHF.

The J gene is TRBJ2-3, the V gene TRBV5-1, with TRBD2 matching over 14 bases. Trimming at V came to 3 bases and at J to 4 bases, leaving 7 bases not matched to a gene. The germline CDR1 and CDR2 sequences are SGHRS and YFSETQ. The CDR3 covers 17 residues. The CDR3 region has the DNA TGCGCCAGCAGCTCATTGACTAGCGGGAGGGCCGCAGATACGCAGTATTTT. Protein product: CASSSLTSGRAADTQYF.

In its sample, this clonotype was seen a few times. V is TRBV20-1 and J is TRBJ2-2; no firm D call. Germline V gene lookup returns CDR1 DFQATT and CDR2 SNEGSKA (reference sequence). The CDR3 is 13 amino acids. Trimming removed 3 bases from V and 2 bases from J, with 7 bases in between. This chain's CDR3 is CSASFLNTGELFF. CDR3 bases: TGCAGTGCTAGTTTTCTAAACACCGGGGAGCTGTTTTTT.

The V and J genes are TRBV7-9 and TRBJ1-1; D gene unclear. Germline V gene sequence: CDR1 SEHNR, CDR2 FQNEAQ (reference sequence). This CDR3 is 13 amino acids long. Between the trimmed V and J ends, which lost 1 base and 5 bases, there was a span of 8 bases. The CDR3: CASSLGVMTEAFF. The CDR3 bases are TGTGCCAGCAGCTTAGGCGTAATGACTGAAGCTTTCTTT.

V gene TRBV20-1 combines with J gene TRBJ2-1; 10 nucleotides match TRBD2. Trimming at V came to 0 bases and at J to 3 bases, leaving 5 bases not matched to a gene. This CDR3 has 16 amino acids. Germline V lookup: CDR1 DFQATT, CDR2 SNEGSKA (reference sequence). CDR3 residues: CSAREASGRGYNEQFF. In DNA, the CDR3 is TGCAGTGCTAGAGAGGCTAGCGGGAGAGGCTACAATGAGCAGTTCTTC.

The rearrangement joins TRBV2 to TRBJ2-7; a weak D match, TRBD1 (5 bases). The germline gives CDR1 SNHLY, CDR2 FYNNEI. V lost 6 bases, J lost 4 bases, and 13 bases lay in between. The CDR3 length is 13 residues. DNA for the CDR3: TGTGCCAGCAGGTCTATGGGGCAATACGAGCAGTACTTC. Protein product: CASRSMGQYEQYF.

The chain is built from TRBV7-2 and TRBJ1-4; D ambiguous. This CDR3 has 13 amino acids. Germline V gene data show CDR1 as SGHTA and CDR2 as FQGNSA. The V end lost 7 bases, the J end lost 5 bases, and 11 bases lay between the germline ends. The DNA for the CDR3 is TGTGCCAGCACCCAGCAGCGGAATGAAAAACTGTTTTTT. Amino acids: CASTQQRNEKLFF.

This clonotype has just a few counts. CDR3 nucleotide sequence: TGCGCCAGCAGCTTGACACCCACTAGCACAGATACGCAGTATTTT. Amino acid sequence: CASSLTPTSTDTQYF. The chain links TRBV5-1 to TRBJ2-3; D is undetermined. CDR1 is SGHRS and CDR2 is YFSETQ in the germline V gene. Trimming removed 1 base from V and 0 bases from J, with 9 bases in between. This CDR3 is 15 amino acids long. The variable domain in full, completed from reference TRBV5-1 and TRBJ2-3, reads KAGVTQTPRYLIKTRGQQVTLSCSPISGHRSVSWYQQTPGQGLQFLFEYFSETQRNKGNFPGRFSGRQFSNSRSEMNVSTLELGDSALYLCASSLTPTSTDTQYFGPGTRLTVL.

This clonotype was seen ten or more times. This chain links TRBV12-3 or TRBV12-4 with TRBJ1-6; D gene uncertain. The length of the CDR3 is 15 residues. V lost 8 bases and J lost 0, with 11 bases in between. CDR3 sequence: CASYKTGSYNSPLHF. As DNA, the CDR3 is TGTGCCAGCTACAAGACGGGCTCCTATAATTCACCCCTCCACTTT.

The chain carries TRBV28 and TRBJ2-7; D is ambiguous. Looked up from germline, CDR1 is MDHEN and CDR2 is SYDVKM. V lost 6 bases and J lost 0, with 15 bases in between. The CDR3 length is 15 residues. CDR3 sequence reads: CASSWRKGGSYEQYF. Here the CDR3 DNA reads TGTGCCAGCAGCTGGCGAAAGGGTGGCTCCTACGAGCAGTACTTC.

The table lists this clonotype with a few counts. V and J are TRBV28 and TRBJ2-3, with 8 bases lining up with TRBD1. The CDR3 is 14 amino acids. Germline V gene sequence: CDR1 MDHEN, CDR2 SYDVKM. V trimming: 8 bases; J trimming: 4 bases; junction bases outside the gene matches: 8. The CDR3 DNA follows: TGTGCCAGCGATCGGCCAGGGGGCGCAGATACGCAGTATTTT. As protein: CASDRPGGADTQYF.

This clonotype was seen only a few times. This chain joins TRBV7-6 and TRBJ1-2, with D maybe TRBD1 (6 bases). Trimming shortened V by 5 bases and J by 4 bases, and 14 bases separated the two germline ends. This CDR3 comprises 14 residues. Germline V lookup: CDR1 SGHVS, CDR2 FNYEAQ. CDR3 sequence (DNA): TGTGCCAGCAGCCCATCAGGGACAAGCTATGGCTACACCTTC. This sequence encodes CASSPSGTSYGYTF.

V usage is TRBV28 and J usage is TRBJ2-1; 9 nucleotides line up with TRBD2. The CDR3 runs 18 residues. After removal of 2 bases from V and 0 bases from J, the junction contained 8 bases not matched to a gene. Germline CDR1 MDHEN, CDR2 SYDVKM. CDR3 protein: CASSLGPAGGLSYNEQFF. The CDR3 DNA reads TGTGCCAGCAGTTTAGGTCCAGCGGGGGGCCTCTCCTACAATGAGCAGTTCTTC.